This T cell receptor (beta chain) was sequenced during a study of CD8+CD57+ T cells in acquired aplastic anemia. Across the study: The sorted CD4+ and CD8+ cells yielded an average around 3.2 ug of DNA.

CDR3 length equals 13 residues. The J segment lost 6 bases and the V segment lost 6 bases, leaving 3 bases of the junction unmatched. Germline-derived CDR1 and CDR2 are SNHLY and FYNNEI. Whole-study findings and limits: Between patients and controls, some 31 CD8+ CDR3 sequences were found in common.

Profiles of TCR beta VDJ and CDR3 were generated from a genomic DNA template. A single record per CDR3 protein comes from TCRdb applying MiXCR to the reads. The repertoire includes 300,000 or so distinct CDR3 sequences, approximately 57% of them detected once, and roughly 8% sits in the top ten. In the case of this clonotype: Antigen: not known.

The V call is TRBV2, the J call TRBJ1-1; 11 bases map to TRBD1. The sample taken for sequencing was sorted CD4+, CD8+, or CD8+CD57+ T cells (not recorded which) from PBMCs. This receptor was taken from a human donor with severe aplastic anemia or a healthy control (not recorded which). The CDR3 here is CASSRDRGAEAFF. In DNA, the CDR3 is TGTGCCAGCAGCCGGGACAGGGGGGCTGAAGCTTTCTTT.